The 5 T cell receptor beta chains listed next were all sequenced from one sample in a study of identical twins. TCRdb reanalysed the 5' RACE reads using MiXCR and keeps one entry per CDR3 protein. The sample consists of 300,000 or so distinct CDR3 sequences, roughly 9.7% of them appearing once. These same data were also listed under a study on yellow fever vaccine responses in identical twins.

The sample consisted of CD8+ T cells sorted from blood. Source of these receptors: a woman between 18 and 29 years old in good health.

This clonotype was recorded many times. The chain links TRBV11-2 to TRBJ2-1; 9 nucleotides align to TRBD1. Germline V gene data show CDR1 as SGHAT and CDR2 as FQNNGV. V lost 3 bases and J lost 8; bases outside the gene matches: 8. CDR3 length: 15 residues. CDR3 loop: CASSFRDRVIDEQFF. For the CDR3, the DNA is TGTGCCAGCAGCTTCCGGGACAGGGTTATAGATGAGCAGTTCTTC.

In this sample, this clonotype turned up many times. The chain is built from TRBV7-9 and TRBJ2-1; D uncertain. The CDR3 covers 15 residues. Per the germline V gene, CDR1 is SEHNR and CDR2 is FQNEAQ (reference sequence). With 7 bases removed from V and 5 bases from J, the gap between germline ends came to 18 bases. The DNA for the CDR3 is TGTGCCAGCATCCCAGCGACCGGGTCCAACAATGAGCAGTTCTTC. Encoded protein: CASIPATGSNNEQFF.

This clonotype appeared a few times. The V gene is TRBV10-3, the J gene TRBJ2-2, with D possibly being TRBD1 (6 bases). This CDR3 spans 17 amino acids. With 0 bases removed from V and 7 bases from J, the gap between germline ends came to 18 bases. The germline V gene encodes CDR1 ENHRY and CDR2 SYGVKD. The CDR3, as DNA: TGTGCCATCAGTGAGTCGACAGGTTCGATTTATGGCGGGGAGCTGTTTTTT. It specifies CAISESTGSIYGGELFF.

The CDR3 bases are TGTGCCAGCAGTCTATCTAGGGCGGGATTCGACACAGATACGCAGTATTTT. This gives the protein CASSLSRAGFDTDTQYF. The gene calls are TRBV6-2 or TRBV6-3 and TRBJ2-3; TRBD2 is a possible D gene (6 bases). Germline V gene lookup returns CDR1 MNHEY and CDR2 SVGEGT. V was pared by 5 bases and J by 2 bases, with 20 bases between. The CDR3 has 17 residues.

The chain combines TRBV11-2 with TRBJ1-1, with D possibly being TRBD1 (5 bases). Trimming left V 5 bases short and J 1 base short, with 8 bases between. CDR3 length equals 13 residues. Germline V lookup: CDR1 SGHAT, CDR2 FQNNGV. The CDR3 nucleotides are TGTGCCAGCAGCGAAGACAGGAACACTGAAGCTTTCTTT. It codes for CASSEDRNTEAFF.